This T cell receptor (beta chain) emerged from a study of control samples from healthy donors and cancer patients. The CDR3 sequence is 13 residues long. Germline CDR1 SNHLY, CDR2 FYNNEI. The V segment lost 9 bases and the J segment 0 bases; nucleotides outside the gene matches: 4. This clone has only a few counts. The data were produced by immunoSEQ multiplex PCR, yet TCRdb's version contains in-frame clones alone and is incomplete. The data show 95,000 to 150,000 clones, more than 85% seen once. The chain has TRBV2 and TRBJ1-2; 7 nucleotides align to TRBD1. Source material: blood. This TCR was sampled from a young woman in good health. CDR3 in DNA: TGTGCCAGATCAGGGGGAGCTAACTATGGCTACACCTTC. Translated: CARSGGANYGYTF.